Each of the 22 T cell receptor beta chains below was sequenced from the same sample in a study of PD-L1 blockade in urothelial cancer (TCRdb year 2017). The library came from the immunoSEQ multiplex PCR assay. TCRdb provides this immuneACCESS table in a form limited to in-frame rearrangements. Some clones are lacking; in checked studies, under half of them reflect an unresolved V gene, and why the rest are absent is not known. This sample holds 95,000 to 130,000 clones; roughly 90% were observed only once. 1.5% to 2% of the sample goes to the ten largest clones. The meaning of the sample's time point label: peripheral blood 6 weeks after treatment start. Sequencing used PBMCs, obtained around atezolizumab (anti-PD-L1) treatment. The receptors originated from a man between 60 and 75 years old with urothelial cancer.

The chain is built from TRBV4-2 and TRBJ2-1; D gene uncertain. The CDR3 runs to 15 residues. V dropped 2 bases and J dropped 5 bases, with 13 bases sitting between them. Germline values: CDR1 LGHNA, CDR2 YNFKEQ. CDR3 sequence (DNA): TGTGCCAGCAGCCAAAACCTCCCTATACACAATGAGCAGTTCTTC. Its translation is CASSQNLPIHNEQFF.

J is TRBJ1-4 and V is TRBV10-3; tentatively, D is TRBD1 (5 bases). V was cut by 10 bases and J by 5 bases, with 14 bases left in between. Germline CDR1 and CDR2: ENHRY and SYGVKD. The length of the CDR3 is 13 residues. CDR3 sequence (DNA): TGTGCCACCGCCACCGGGGGAAATGAAAAACTGTTTTTT. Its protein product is CATATGGNEKLFF.

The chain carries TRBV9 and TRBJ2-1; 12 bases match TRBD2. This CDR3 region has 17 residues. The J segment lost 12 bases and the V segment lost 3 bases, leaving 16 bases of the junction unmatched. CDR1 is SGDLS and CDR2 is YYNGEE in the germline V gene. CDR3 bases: TGTGCCAGCAGCGCCGACAGGCCGACTAGCGGGGGCGGGAGGCAGTTCTTC. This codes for CASSADRPTSGGGRQFF.

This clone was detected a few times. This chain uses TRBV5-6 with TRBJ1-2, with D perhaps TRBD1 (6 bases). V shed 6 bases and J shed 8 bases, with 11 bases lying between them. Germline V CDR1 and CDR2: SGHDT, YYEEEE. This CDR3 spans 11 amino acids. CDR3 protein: CASTGQWGYTF. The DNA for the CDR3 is TGTGCCAGCACCGGACAGTGGGGCTACACCTTC.

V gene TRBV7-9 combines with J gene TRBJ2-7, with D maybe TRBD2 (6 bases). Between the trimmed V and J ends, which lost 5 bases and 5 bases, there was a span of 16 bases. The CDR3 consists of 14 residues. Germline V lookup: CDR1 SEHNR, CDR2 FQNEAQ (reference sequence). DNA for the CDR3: TGTGCCAGCAGCCTAGGGGTTGCGGGACACGAGCAGTACTTC. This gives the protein CASSLGVAGHEQYF.

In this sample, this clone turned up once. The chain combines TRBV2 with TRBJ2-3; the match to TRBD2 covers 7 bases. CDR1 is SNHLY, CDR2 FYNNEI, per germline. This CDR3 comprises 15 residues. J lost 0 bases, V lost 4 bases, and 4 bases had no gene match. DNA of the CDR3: TGTGCCAGCAGTGGAGCGGGGAGTAGCACAGATACGCAGTATTTT. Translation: CASSGAGSSTDTQYF.

The DNA of the CDR3 is TGTGCCAGCAGCCAAAGGGGTGGCTCACCCCTCCACTTT. This translates into CASSQRGGSPLHF. The V and J genes are TRBV7-3 and TRBJ1-6; D may be TRBD1 (5 bases). Germline V lookup: CDR1 SGHTA, CDR2 FQGTGA. Trimming left V 5 bases short and J 10 bases short, with 12 bases between. This CDR3 has 13 residues.

The CDR3 sequence is CASSSPGTYNEQFF. DNA for the CDR3: TGTGCCAGCAGTTCGCCCGGGACCTACAATGAGCAGTTCTTC. This chain joins TRBV6-5 and TRBJ2-1, with D possibly being TRBD2 (5 bases). CDR1 and CDR2 from the germline V gene are MNHEY and SVGAGI. V was trimmed by 4 bases and J by 2 bases, leaving 9 bases between them. The CDR3 is 14 amino acids.

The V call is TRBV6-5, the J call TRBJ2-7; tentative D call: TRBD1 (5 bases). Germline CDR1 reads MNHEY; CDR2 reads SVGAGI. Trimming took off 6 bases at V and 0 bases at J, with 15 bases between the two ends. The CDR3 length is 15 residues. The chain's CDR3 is CASRPQGATSYEQYF. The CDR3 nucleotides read TGTGCCAGCAGGCCCCAAGGGGCGACCTCCTACGAGCAGTACTTC.

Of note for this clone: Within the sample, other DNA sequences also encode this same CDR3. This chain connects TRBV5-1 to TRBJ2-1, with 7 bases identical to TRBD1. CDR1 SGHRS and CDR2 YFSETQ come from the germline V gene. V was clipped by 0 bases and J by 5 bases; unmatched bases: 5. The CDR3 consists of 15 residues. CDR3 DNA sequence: TGCGCCAGCAGCTTGGGGACAGGAGAACACAATGAGCAGTTCTTC. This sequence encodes CASSLGTGEHNEQFF.

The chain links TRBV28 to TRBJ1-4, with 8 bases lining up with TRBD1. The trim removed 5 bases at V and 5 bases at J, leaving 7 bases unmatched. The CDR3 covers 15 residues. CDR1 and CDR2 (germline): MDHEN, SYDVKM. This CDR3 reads CASSLPTGENEKLFF. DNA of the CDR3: TGTGCCAGCAGTCTCCCGACAGGGGAGAATGAAAAACTGTTTTTT.

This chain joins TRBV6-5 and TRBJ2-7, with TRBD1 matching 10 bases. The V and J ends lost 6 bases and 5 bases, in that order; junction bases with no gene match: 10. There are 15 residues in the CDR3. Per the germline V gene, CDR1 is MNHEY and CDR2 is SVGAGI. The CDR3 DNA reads TGTGCCAGCAGGGTTGGGACAGGGGAATCCAACGAGCAGTACTTC. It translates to CASRVGTGESNEQYF.

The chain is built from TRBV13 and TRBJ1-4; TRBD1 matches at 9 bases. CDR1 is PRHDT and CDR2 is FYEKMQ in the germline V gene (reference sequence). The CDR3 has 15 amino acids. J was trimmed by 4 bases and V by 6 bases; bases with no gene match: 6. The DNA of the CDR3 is TGTGCCAGCAGTCCTTCGGGACAGGGTAATGAAAAACTGTTTTTT. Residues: CASSPSGQGNEKLFF. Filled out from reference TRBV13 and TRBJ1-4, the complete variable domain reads AAGVIQSPRHLIKEKRETATLKCYPIPRHDTVYWYQQGPGQDPQFLISFYEKMQSDKGSIPDRFSAQQFSDYHSELNMSSLELGDSALYFCASSPSGQGNEKLFFGSGTQLSVL.

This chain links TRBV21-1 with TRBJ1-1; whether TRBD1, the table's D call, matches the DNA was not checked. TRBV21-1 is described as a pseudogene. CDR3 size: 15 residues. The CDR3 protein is CASSKGSRVDTEAFF. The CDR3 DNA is TGTGCCAGCAGTAAGGGGTCCCGGGTGGACACTGAAGCTTTCTTT.

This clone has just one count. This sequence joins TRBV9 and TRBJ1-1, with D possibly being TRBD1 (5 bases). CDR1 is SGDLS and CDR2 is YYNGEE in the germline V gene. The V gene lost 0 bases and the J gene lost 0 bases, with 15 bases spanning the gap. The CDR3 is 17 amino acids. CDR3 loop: CASSVADSAQMNTEAFF. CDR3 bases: TGTGCCAGCAGCGTAGCTGACAGCGCCCAAATGAACACTGAAGCTTTCTTT. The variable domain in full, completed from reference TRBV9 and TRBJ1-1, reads DSGVTQTPKHLITATGQRVTLRCSPRSGDLSVYWYQQSLDQGLQFLIQYYNGEERAKGNILERFSAQQFPDLHSELNLSSLELGDSALYFCASSVADSAQMNTEAFFGQGTRLTVV.

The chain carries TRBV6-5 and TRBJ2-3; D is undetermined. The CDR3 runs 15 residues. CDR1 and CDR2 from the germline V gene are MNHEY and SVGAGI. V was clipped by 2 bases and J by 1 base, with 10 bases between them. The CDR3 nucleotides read TGTGCCAGCAGTTACCTAGGCAGCCGCACAGATACGCAGTATTTT. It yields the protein CASSYLGSRTDTQYF.

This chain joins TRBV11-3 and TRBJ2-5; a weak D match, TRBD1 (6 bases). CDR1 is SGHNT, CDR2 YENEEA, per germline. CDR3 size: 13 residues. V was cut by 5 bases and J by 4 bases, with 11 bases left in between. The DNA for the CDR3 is TGTGCCAGCAGCGGACAGTTTCTAGAGACCCAGTACTTC. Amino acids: CASSGQFLETQYF.

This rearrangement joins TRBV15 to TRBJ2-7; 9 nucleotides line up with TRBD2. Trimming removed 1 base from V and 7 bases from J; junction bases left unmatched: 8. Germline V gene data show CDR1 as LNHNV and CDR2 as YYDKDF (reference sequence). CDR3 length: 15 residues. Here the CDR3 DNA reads TGTGCCACCAGCAGAGTGGGCGGGGGGGCCTTGGAGCAGTACTTC. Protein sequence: CATSRVGGGALEQYF.

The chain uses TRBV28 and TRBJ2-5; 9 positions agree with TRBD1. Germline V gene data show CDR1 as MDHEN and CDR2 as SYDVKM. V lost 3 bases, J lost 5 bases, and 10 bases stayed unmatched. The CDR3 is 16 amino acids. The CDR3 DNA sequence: TGTGCCAGCAGTTTGCCAATGGACAGGGGCATGGAGACCCAGTACTTC. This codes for CASSLPMDRGMETQYF. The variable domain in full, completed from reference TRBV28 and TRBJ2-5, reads DVKVTQSSRYLVKRTGEKVFLECVQDMDHENMFWYRQDPGLGLRLIYFSYDVKMKEKGDIPEGYSVSREKKERFSLILESASTNQTSMYLCASSLPMDRGMETQYFGPGTRLLVL.

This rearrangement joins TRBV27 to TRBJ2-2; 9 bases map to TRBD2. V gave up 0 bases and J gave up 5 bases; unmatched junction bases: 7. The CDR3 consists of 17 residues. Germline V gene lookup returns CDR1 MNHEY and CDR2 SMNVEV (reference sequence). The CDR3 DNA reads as TGTGCCAGCAGTTTATCGGCGGGACTAGCTCGGACCGGGGAGCTGTTTTTT. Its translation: CASSLSAGLARTGELFF.

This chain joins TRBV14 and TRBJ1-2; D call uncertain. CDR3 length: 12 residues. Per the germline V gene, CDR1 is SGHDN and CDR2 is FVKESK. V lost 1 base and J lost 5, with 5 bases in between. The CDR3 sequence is CASSQGLYGYTF. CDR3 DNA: TGTGCCAGCAGCCAAGGTCTTTATGGCTACACCTTC. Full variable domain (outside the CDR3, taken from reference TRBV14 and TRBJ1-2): EAGVTQFPSHSVIEKGQTVTLRCDPISGHDNLYWYRRVMGKEIKFLLHFVKESKQDESGMPNNRFLAERTGGTYSTLKVQPAELEDSGVYFCASSQGLYGYTFGSGTRLTVV.

The CDR3, as DNA: TGTGCCAGCAGCTTGGCCAGGAGGTCCTACGAGCAGTACTTC. Encoded protein: CASSLARRSYEQYF. J is TRBJ2-7 and V is TRBV5-6; possible D gene TRBD2, 5 bases. Germline V CDR1 and CDR2: SGHDT, YYEEEE. Deletions cut 0 bases from V and 1 base from J, with 8 bases between. CDR3 length equals 14 residues.